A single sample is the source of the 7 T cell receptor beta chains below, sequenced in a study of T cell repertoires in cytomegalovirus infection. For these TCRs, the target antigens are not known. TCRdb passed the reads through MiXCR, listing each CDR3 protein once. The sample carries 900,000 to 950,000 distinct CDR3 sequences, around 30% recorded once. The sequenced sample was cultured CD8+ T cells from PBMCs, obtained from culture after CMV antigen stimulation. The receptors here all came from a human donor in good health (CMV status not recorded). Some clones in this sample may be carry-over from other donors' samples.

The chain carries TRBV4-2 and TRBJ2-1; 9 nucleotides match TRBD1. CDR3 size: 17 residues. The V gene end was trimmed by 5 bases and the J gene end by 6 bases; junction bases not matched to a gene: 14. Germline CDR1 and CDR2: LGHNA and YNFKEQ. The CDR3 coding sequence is TGTGCCAGCAGCGCCCTAGAGGGGACAGGGTTATTCAATGAGCAGTTCTTC. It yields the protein CASSALEGTGLFNEQFF.

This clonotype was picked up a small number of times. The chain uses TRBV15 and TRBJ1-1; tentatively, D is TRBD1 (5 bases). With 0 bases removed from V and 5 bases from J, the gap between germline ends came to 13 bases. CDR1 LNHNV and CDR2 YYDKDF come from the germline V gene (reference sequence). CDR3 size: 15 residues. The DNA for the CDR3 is TGTGCCACCAGCAGAGATAGGACCCGGGGGACTGAAGCTTTCTTT. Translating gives CATSRDRTRGTEAFF.

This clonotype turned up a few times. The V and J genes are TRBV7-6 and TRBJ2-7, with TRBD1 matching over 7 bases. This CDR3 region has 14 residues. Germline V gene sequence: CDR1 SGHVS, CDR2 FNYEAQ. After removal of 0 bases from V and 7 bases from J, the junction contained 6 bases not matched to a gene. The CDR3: CASSLARDRWEQYF. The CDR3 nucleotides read TGTGCCAGCAGCTTAGCCAGGGACAGATGGGAGCAGTACTTC. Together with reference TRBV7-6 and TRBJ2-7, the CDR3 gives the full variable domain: GAGVSQSPRYKVTKRGQDVALRCDPISGHVSLYWYRQALGQGPEFLTYFNYEAQQDKSGLPNDRFSAERPEGSISTLTIQRTEQRDSAMYRCASSLARDRWEQYFGPGTRLTVT.

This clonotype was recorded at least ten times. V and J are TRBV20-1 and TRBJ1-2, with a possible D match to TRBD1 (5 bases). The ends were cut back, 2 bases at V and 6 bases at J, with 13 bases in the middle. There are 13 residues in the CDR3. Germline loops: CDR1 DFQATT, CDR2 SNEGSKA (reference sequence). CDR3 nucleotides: TGCAGTGCTAGAAATCAGGGAAGTCATGGCTACACCTTC. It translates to CSARNQGSHGYTF.

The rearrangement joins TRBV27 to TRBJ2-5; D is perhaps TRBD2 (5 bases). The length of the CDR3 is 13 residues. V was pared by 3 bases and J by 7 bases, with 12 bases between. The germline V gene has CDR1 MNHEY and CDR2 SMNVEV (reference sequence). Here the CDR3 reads CASSLTNRGTQYF. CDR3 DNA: TGTGCCAGCAGTTTGACTAACCGGGGGACCCAGTACTTC.

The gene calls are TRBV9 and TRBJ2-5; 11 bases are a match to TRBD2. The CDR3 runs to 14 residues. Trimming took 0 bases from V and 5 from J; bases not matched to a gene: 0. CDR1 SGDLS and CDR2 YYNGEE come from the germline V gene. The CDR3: CASSVASGGETQYF. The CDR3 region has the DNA TGTGCCAGCAGCGTAGCTAGCGGGGGGGAGACCCAGTACTTC. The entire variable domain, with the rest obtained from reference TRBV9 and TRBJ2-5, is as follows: DSGVTQTPKHLITATGQRVTLRCSPRSGDLSVYWYQQSLDQGLQFLIQYYNGEERAKGNILERFSAQQFPDLHSELNLSSLELGDSALYFCASSVASGGETQYFGPGTRLLVL.

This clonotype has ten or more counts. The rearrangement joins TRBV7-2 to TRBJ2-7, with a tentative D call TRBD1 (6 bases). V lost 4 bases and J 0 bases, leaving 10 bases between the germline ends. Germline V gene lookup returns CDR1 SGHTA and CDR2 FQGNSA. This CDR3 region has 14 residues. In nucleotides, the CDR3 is TGTGCCAGCAGCTCCGAGGACAGCTCCTACGAGCAGTACTTC. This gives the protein CASSSEDSSYEQYF. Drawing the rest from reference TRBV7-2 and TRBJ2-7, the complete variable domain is GAGVSQSPSNKVTEKGKDVELRCDPISGHTALYWYRQSLGQGLEFLIYFQGNSAPDKSGLPSDRFSAERTGGSVSTLTIQRTQQEDSAVYLCASSSEDSSYEQYFGPGTRLTVT.